This is a list of T cell receptor beta chains from one sample in a study of OX40 agonist ivuxolimab in advanced cancers. Some clones are missing from TCRdb's copy, which holds only in-frame ones; the method was immunoSEQ multiplex PCR. The table records roughly 49,000 clones, 81% of them present only once. Sample: CD4+ or CD8+ T cells sorted from blood, taken in a trial of the OX40 agonist ivuxolimab. These receptors all come from an adult with an advanced solid tumor such as melanoma, head and neck, liver or kidney cancer. The CDR3 runs from the conserved cysteine through the conserved F or W. D genes are given only for firm matches. Clone size is shown for a subset of rows, as once, few, many or a class of expanded clone.

v_gene: TRBV9
abundance: once
d_gene: NA
j_gene: TRBJ2-3
CDR3aa: CASSAPLGLGTDTQYF
CDR3nt: TGTGCCAGCAGCGCCCCCCTGGGGTTGGGCACAGATACGCAGTATTTT

v_gene: TRBV27
abundance: NA
d_gene: NA
j_gene: TRBJ2-1
CDR3aa: CASNPGAGSGDEQFF
CDR3nt: TGTGCCAGCAACCCCGGCGCAGGGAGTGGGGATGAGCAGTTCTTC

v_gene: TRBV27
abundance: few
d_gene: TRBD1
j_gene: TRBJ2-1
CDR3aa: CASSSGQGYHNEQFF
CDR3nt: TGTGCCAGCAGTTCGGGACAGGGATATCACAATGAGCAGTTCTTC

v_gene: TRBV28
abundance: NA
d_gene: TRBD2
j_gene: TRBJ2-7
CDR3aa: CASSSYRTSGTYEQYF
CDR3nt: TGTGCCAGCAGTTCCTACCGGACTAGCGGAACCTACGAGCAGTACTTC

v_gene: TRBV6-5
abundance: NA
d_gene: NA
j_gene: TRBJ1-4
CDR3aa: CASSLKGIGNEKLFF
CDR3nt: TGTGCCAGCAGTTTAAAAGGGATAGGAAATGAAAAACTGTTTTTT

v_gene: TRBV7-9
abundance: NA
d_gene: NA
j_gene: TRBJ2-1
CDR3aa: CASLSVLNEQFF
CDR3nt: TGTGCCAGCCTCTCCGTGCTCAATGAGCAGTTCTTC

v_gene: TRBV13
abundance: few
d_gene: TRBD2
j_gene: TRBJ2-2
CDR3aa: CASSFERGNTGELFF
CDR3nt: TGTGCCAGCAGCTTTGAGCGGGGCAACACCGGGGAGCTGTTTTTT

v_gene: TRBV6-1
abundance: NA
d_gene: NA
j_gene: TRBJ1-1
CDR3aa: CASSEALGTEAFF
CDR3nt: TGTGCCAGCAGTGAAGCGCTGGGCACTGAAGCTTTCTTT

v_gene: TRBV6-4
abundance: NA
d_gene: NA
j_gene: TRBJ1-1
CDR3aa: CASSEAGAYEAFF
CDR3nt: TGTGCCAGCAGTGAAGCAGGAGCCTATGAAGCTTTCTTT

v_gene: TRBV6-1
abundance: once
d_gene: NA
j_gene: TRBJ1-2
CDR3aa: CASSERQAQSSYGYTF
CDR3nt: TGTGCCAGCAGTGAAAGACAGGCCCAATCCTCCTATGGCTACACCTTC

v_gene: TRBV15
abundance: NA
d_gene: NA
j_gene: TRBJ1-2
CDR3aa: CATSDTGYIANYGYTF
CDR3nt: TGTGCCACCAGCGATACAGGGTACATAGCTAACTATGGCTACACCTTC

v_gene: TRBV5-1
abundance: NA
d_gene: TRBD1
j_gene: TRBJ2-1
CDR3aa: CASEGASYNEQFF
CDR3nt: TGCGCCAGCGAGGGGGCTTCCTACAATGAGCAGTTCTTC

v_gene: TRBV5-4
abundance: once
d_gene: NA
j_gene: TRBJ2-7
CDR3aa: CASSSDKTYEQYF
CDR3nt: TGTGCCAGCAGCTCGGACAAAACCTACGAGCAGTACTTC

v_gene: TRBV20-1
abundance: NA
d_gene: NA
j_gene: TRBJ2-7
CDR3aa: CSARPPNEQYF
CDR3nt: TGCAGTGCTAGACCCCCCAACGAGCAGTACTTC

v_gene: TRBV7-9
abundance: NA
d_gene: NA
j_gene: TRBJ1-2
CDR3aa: CASSLLGDYGYTF
CDR3nt: TGTGCCAGCAGCTTATTAGGGGACTATGGCTACACCTTC

v_gene: TRBV5-1
abundance: NA
d_gene: NA
j_gene: TRBJ2-7
CDR3aa: CASSLVPNLEQYF
CDR3nt: TGCGCCAGCAGCTTGGTCCCTAACCTCGAGCAGTACTTC

v_gene: TRBV9
abundance: medium-sized
d_gene: TRBD1
j_gene: TRBJ2-2
CDR3aa: CASSHSGTGDTGELFF
CDR3nt: TGTGCCAGCAGCCATTCCGGGACAGGAGACACCGGGGAGCTGTTTTTT

v_gene: TRBV7-2
abundance: many
d_gene: TRBD2
j_gene: TRBJ2-2
CDR3aa: CASSHGLAGGPGELFF
CDR3nt: TGTGCCAGCAGCCACGGACTAGCGGGGGGGCCCGGGGAGCTGTTTTTT

v_gene: TRBV29-1
abundance: few
d_gene: NA
j_gene: TRBJ2-2
CDR3aa: CSVPGPMNTGELFF
CDR3nt: TGCAGCGTTCCCGGACCCATGAACACCGGGGAGCTGTTTTTT

v_gene: TRBV2
abundance: NA
d_gene: TRBD1
j_gene: TRBJ2-5
CDR3aa: CASRGTDQETQYF
CDR3nt: TGTGCCAGCAGAGGGACAGACCAAGAGACCCAGTACTTC

v_gene: TRBV7-8
abundance: once
d_gene: TRBD2
j_gene: TRBJ2-1
CDR3aa: CASSLGAGGLNEQFF
CDR3nt: TGTGCCAGCAGCTTAGGGGCGGGAGGACTCAATGAGCAGTTCTTC

v_gene: TRBV7-2
abundance: NA
d_gene: TRBD2
j_gene: TRBJ2-1
CDR3aa: CASSPGVAGLSYNEQFF
CDR3nt: TGTGCCAGCAGCCCTGGGGTAGCGGGCCTATCCTACAATGAGCAGTTCTTC

v_gene: TRBV27
abundance: NA
d_gene: NA
j_gene: TRBJ2-6
CDR3aa: CASSLLGYSGANVLTF
CDR3nt: TGTGCCAGCAGTTTACTGGGTTACTCTGGGGCCAACGTCCTGACTTTC

v_gene: TRBV9
abundance: NA
d_gene: TRBD1
j_gene: TRBJ2-7
CDR3aa: CASSLGTEAYEQYF
CDR3nt: TGTGCCAGCAGCCTAGGGACAGAAGCCTACGAGCAGTACTTC

v_gene: TRBV27
abundance: NA
d_gene: NA
j_gene: TRBJ1-5
CDR3aa: CASRVGGVSNQPQHF
CDR3nt: TGTGCCAGCAGGGTGGGAGGGGTTAGCAATCAGCCCCAGCATTTT

v_gene: TRBV27
abundance: NA
d_gene: NA
j_gene: TRBJ2-7
CDR3aa: CASSLSWNYEQYF
CDR3nt: TGTGCCAGCAGTTTATCGTGGAACTACGAGCAGTACTTC

v_gene: TRBV28
abundance: NA
d_gene: NA
j_gene: TRBJ2-1
CDR3aa: CASSLGGSYNEQFF
CDR3nt: TGTGCCAGCAGTTTAGGGGGTTCCTACAATGAGCAGTTCTTC

v_gene: TRBV30
abundance: NA
d_gene: NA
j_gene: TRBJ1-1
CDR3aa: CAWSRNPPGREAFF
CDR3nt: TGTGCCTGGAGTCGAAACCCCCCGGGACGTGAAGCTTTCTTT